This entry describes one TCR beta chain. Its cognate antigen is unknown. Stated time point: week 35, safety follow-up. Doses of 300 ug of mutant IDH1 20-mer peptide were given with topical imiquimod. The data are from a study of a mutant IDH1 vaccine in newly diagnosed glioma. The CDR3 consists of 15 residues. CDR1 and CDR2 (germline): SGHTA, FQGNSA. The V and J ends lost 2 bases and 6 bases, in that order; junction bases with no gene match: 7. Using immunoSEQ multiplex PCR, the repertoire was profiled, and TCRdb retains in-frame clones only, with some absent. The data contain about 32,000 clones, approximately 80% of them singletons.

The specimen was PBMCs, collected from a glioma patient whose treatment included an IDH1 peptide vaccine. The rearrangement links TRBV7-2 to TRBJ1-5; 7 nucleotides align to TRBD1. The sequence derives from a young woman with glioma. CDR3 in amino acids: CASSLTPQGGQPQHF. The CDR3, as DNA: TGTGCCAGCAGCTTAACCCCCCAGGGGGGTCAGCCCCAGCATTTT.